These 18 T cell receptor beta chains were sequenced from one sample in a study of blood T cell repertoires in COVID-19. This table comes from immunoSEQ multiplex PCR, and its TCRdb copy is limited to in-frame clones, with some not included. In the table there are over 15,000 clones, 81% of which are singletons. Sequencing used peripheral blood. The receptor source for this set is a man between 40 and 49 years old with active or convalescent COVID-19.

The V call is TRBV5-4, the J call TRBJ2-2; TRBD1 agrees at 8 bases. Losses at the gene ends were 5 bases for V and 1 base for J; bases not matched to a gene: 4. This CDR3 spans 15 amino acids. CDR1 is SGHNT and CDR2 is YYREEE in the germline V gene (reference sequence). CDR3 protein: CASRSGTGNTGELFF. The CDR3 DNA reads TGTGCCAGCAGGTCCGGGACAGGGAACACCGGGGAGCTGTTTTTT. Combining the CDR3 with reference TRBV5-4 and TRBJ2-2 gives the whole variable domain ETGVTQSPTHLIKTRGQQVTLRCSSQSGHNTVSWYQQALGQGPQFIFQYYREEENGRGNFPPRFSGLQFPNYSSELNVNALELDDSALYLCASRSGTGNTGELFFGEGSRLTVL.

This chain uses TRBV9 with TRBJ1-6; TRBD1 is a possible D gene (5 bases). V was clipped by 3 bases and J by 9 bases, with 13 bases between them. Per germline, CDR1 SGDLS and CDR2 YYNGEE. This CDR3 contains 14 residues. The DNA of the CDR3 is TGTGCCAGCAGCGCGGGGGTGTTCGGTTCACCCCTCCACTTT. Residues: CASSAGVFGSPLHF.

The chain recombines TRBV6-5 with TRBJ1-2; no firm D call. Germline CDR1 and CDR2: MNHEY and SVGAGI. The CDR3 is 15 amino acids. V gave up 6 bases and J gave up 2 bases, with 16 bases separating them. Here the CDR3 reads CASRTEAGLNYGYTF. DNA of the CDR3: TGTGCCAGCAGAACCGAAGCGGGCCTGAACTATGGCTACACCTTC.

The V and J genes are TRBV27 and TRBJ2-3; no clear D gene. The germline gives CDR1 MNHEY, CDR2 SMNVEV (reference sequence). This CDR3 is built from 15 residues. V shed 2 bases and J shed 0 bases, with 9 bases lying between them. As DNA, the CDR3 is TGTGCCAGCAGTTTAACACACCCTAGCACAGATACGCAGTATTTT. Encoded protein: CASSLTHPSTDTQYF.

This clone came up once. V and J are TRBV6-5 and TRBJ2-1, with D unclear. This CDR3 has 15 residues. V shed 7 bases and J shed 3 bases, with 16 bases lying between them. Germline V gene lookup returns CDR1 MNHEY and CDR2 SVGAGI. The CDR3 DNA follows: TGTGCCAGCACCCGGTCTCTTGGAGACTACAATGAGCAGTTCTTC. It translates to CASTRSLGDYNEQFF.

The J gene is TRBJ2-3, the V gene TRBV5-1; a possible D gene is TRBD2 (6 bases). V lost 4 bases to trimming and J lost 2 bases, with 14 bases between them. There are 15 residues in the CDR3. Germline loops: CDR1 SGHRS, CDR2 YFSETQ. CDR3 residues: CASSLGAGLTDTQYF. The CDR3 nucleotides are TGCGCCAGCAGCCTTGGGGCGGGACTCACAGATACGCAGTATTTT.

The V and J genes are TRBV4-1 and TRBJ1-1; 7 nucleotides align to TRBD1. CDR3 size: 17 residues. Germline lookup yields CDR1 MGHRA and CDR2 YSYEKL. With V trimmed by 3 bases and J by 5 bases, 15 bases remained unmatched. The CDR3 here is CASSQANTGAKGTEAFF. DNA of the CDR3: TGCGCCAGCAGCCAGGCTAATACAGGGGCCAAGGGGACTGAAGCTTTCTTT.

This clone has a handful of counts. The rearrangement joins TRBV25-1 to TRBJ2-4; D is possibly TRBD2 (6 bases). Trimming stripped 3 bases from V and 0 bases from J, with 18 bases between. Germline assignment: CDR1 MGHDK and CDR2 SYGVNS. This CDR3 is 18 amino acids long. DNA for the CDR3: TGTGCCAGCAGTGAGGGCGGGGCACCCCTGGGAGCCAAAAACATTCAGTACTTC. Amino acids: CASSEGGAPLGAKNIQYF.

This rearrangement joins TRBV6-5 to TRBJ2-7; D possibly corresponds to TRBD2 (6 bases). There are 13 residues in the CDR3. Germline-derived CDR1 and CDR2 are MNHEY and SVGAGI. V lost 9 bases and J lost 2, with 14 bases in between. The CDR3 spells CARRLGGPYEQYF. DNA of the CDR3: TGTGCCAGGAGATTGGGGGGACCCTACGAGCAGTACTTC.

The V gene is TRBV6-5, the J gene TRBJ1-5; 7 nucleotides line up with TRBD1. CDR1 is MNHEY and CDR2 is SVGAGI in the germline V gene. Trimming cost V 6 bases and J 7 bases; bases outside gene matches: 9. The CDR3 sequence is 14 residues long. In DNA form, the CDR3 reads TGTGCCAGCAGCCCAGGAGGGGGCGGCCAGCCCCAGCATTTT. This translates into CASSPGGGGQPQHF.

This clone was detected only a few times. The identical CDR3 is also encoded by other nucleotide sequences in the sample. V and J are TRBV27 and TRBJ1-2, with TRBD1 matching over 10 bases. In germline, CDR1 is MNHEY, CDR2 SMNVEV (reference sequence). V shed 0 bases, J shed 4 bases, and the junction held 2 bases outside the gene matches. The CDR3 spans 15 residues. CDR3 coding DNA: TGTGCCAGCAGTTTATCGTGGACAGGGGGCTATGGCTACACCTTC. It codes for CASSLSWTGGYGYTF.

The CDR3 loop reads CASHPPGGGYEQYF. CDR3 DNA sequence: TGTGCCAGCCATCCACCGGGGGGTGGGTACGAGCAGTACTTC. The chain combines TRBV6-5 with TRBJ2-7; TRBD2 aligns across 7 bases. V trimming: 8 bases; J trimming: 4 bases; junction bases outside the gene matches: 11. CDR1 and CDR2 from the germline V gene are MNHEY and SVGAGI. This CDR3 comprises 14 residues.

V is TRBV19 and J is TRBJ2-7, with 9 nucleotides matching TRBD1. CDR1 and CDR2 (germline): LNHDA, SQIVND (reference sequence). The junction had 5 bases not matched to a gene; V was cut back by 5 bases and J by 0 bases. This CDR3 contains 15 residues. The CDR3 reads CASSARDRASYEQYF. CDR3 DNA: TGTGCCAGTAGTGCCCGGGACAGGGCCTCCTACGAGCAGTACTTC.

This sequence joins TRBV7-9 and TRBJ1-5; tentatively, D is TRBD1 (6 bases). Germline V gives CDR1 SEHNR, CDR2 FQNEAQ (reference sequence). The CDR3 runs 13 residues. V lost 1 base to trimming and J lost 5 bases, with 6 bases between them. The CDR3, as DNA: TGTGCCAGCAGCTTAGAGGGGGATCAGCCCCAGCATTTT. Translating it yields CASSLEGDQPQHF.

This clone is categorized as large. The rearrangement uses TRBV6-2 or TRBV6-3 and TRBJ1-3, with 9 nucleotides matching TRBD1. This CDR3 region has 17 residues. The germline V gene has CDR1 MNHEY and CDR2 SVGEGT. After removal of 2 bases from V and 1 base from J, the junction contained 6 bases not matched to a gene. The CDR3 DNA reads as TGTGCCAGCAGTTACGGCGGACAGGGGTATTCTGGAAACACCATATATTTT. Amino acids: CASSYGGQGYSGNTIYF.

The chain couples TRBV2 to TRBJ2-1; 15 bases agree with TRBD2. CDR3 length: 14 residues. Trimming took 8 bases from V and 15 from J; bases not matched to a gene: 11. The germline V gene encodes CDR1 SNHLY and CDR2 FYNNEI. The CDR3, as DNA: TGTGCCAGCCTCAGGACTAGCGGGGGGGTCCAGATGTTCTTC. It specifies CASLRTSGGVQMFF.

The chain employs TRBV6-5 and TRBJ2-7; 7 bases map to TRBD1. The CDR3 is 13 amino acids. CDR1 is MNHEY, CDR2 SVGAGI, per germline. V shed 10 bases, J shed 0 bases, and the junction held 6 bases outside the gene matches. CDR3 nucleotide sequence: TGTGCCACCGACCCAGGGGGCTCCTACGAGCAGTACTTC. Protein: CATDPGGSYEQYF.

The chain joins TRBV6-5 to TRBJ1-2, with D unresolved. Germline values: CDR1 MNHEY, CDR2 SVGAGI. V was pared by 2 bases and J by 3 bases, with 7 bases between. The CDR3 has 13 residues. The CDR3 DNA follows: TGTGCCAGCAGTTACGGCGGCCACTATGGCTACACCTTC. Its protein product is CASSYGGHYGYTF.